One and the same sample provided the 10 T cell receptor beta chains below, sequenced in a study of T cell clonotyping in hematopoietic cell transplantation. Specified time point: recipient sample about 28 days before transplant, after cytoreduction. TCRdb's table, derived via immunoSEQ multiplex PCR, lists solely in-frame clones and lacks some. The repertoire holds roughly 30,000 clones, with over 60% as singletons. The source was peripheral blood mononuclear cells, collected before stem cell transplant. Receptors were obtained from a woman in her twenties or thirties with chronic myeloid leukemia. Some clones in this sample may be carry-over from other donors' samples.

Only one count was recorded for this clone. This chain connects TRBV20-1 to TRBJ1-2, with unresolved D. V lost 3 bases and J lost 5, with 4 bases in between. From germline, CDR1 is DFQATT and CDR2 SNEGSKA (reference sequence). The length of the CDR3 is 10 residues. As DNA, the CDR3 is TGCAGTGCTAGTATGTATGGCTACACCTTC. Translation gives CSASMYGYTF.

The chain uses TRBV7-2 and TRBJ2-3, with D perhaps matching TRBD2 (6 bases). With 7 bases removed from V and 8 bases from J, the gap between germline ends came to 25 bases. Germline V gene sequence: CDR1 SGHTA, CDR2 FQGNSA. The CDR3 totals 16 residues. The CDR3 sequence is CASKDPGEGPLGTQYF. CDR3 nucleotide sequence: TGTGCCAGCAAAGACCCGGGAGAGGGTCCGTTAGGTACGCAGTATTTT.

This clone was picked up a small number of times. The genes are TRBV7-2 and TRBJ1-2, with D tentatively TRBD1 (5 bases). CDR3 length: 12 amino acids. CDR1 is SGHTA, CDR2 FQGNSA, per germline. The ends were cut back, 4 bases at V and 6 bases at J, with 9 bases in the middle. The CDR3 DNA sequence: TGTGCCAGCAGCTATCCAGGGAATGGCTACACCTTC. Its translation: CASSYPGNGYTF.

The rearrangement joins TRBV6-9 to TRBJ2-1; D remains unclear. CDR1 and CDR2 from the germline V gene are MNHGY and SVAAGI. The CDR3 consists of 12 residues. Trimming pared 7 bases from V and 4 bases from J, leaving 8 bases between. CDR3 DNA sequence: TGTGCCAGCATCACAGATTACAATGAGCAGTTCTTC. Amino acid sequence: CASITDYNEQFF.

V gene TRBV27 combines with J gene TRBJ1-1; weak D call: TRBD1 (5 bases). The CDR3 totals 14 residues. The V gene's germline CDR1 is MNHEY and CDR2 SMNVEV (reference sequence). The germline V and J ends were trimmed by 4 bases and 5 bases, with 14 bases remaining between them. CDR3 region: CASSSPQGRTEAFF. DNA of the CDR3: TGTGCCAGCAGTTCCCCCCAGGGCAGGACTGAAGCTTTCTTT.

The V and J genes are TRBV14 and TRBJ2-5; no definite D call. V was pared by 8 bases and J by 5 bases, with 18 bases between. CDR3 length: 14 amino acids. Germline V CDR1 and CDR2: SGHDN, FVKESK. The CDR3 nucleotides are TGTGCCAGCTCGAGCTGGAGAAGGAACGAGACCCAGTACTTC. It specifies CASSSWRRNETQYF.

Here the CDR3 reads CASSLAPSGTDTQYF. The CDR3 nucleotides read TGCGCCAGCAGCTTGGCACCCAGCGGCACAGATACGCAGTATTTT. The genes are TRBV5-1 and TRBJ2-3; no firm D call. This CDR3 spans 15 amino acids. CDR1 is SGHRS, CDR2 YFSETQ, per germline. Trimming removed 0 bases at V and 1 base at J, with 9 bases between. The variable domain in full, completed from reference TRBV5-1 and TRBJ2-3, reads KAGVTQTPRYLIKTRGQQVTLSCSPISGHRSVSWYQQTPGQGLQFLFEYFSETQRNKGNFPGRFSGRQFSNSRSEMNVSTLELGDSALYLCASSLAPSGTDTQYFGPGTRLTVL.

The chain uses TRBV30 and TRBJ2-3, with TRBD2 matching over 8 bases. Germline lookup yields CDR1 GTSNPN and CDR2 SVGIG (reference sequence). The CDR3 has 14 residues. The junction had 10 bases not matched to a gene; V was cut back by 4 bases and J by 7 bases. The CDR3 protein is CAWNLIRGGHTQYF. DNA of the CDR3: TGTGCCTGGAATCTAATCCGGGGGGGGCATACGCAGTATTTT.

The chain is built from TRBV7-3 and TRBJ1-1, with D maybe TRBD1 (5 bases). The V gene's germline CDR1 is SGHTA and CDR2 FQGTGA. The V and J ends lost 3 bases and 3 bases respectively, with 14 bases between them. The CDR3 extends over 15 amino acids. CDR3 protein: CASSFVGGPDTEAFF. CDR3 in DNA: TGTGCCAGCAGCTTCGTCGGGGGTCCGGACACTGAAGCTTTCTTT.

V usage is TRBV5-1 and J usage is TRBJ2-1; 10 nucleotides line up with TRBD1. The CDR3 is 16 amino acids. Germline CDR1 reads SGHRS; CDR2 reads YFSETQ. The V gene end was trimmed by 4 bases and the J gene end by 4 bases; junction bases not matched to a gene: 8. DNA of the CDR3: TGCGCCAGCAGCGAGGGGGGGACAGGGGTTTACAATGAGCAGTTCTTC. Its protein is CASSEGGTGVYNEQFF.